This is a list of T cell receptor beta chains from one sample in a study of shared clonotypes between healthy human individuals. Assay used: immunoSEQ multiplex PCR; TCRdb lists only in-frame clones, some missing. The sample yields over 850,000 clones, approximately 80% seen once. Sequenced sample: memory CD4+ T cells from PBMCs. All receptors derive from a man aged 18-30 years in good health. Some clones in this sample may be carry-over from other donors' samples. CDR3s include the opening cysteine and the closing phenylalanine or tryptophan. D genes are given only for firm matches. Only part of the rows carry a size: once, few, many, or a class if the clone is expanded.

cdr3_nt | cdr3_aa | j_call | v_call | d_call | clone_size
TGTGCCAGCAGTGACCAGGGACTAGCGGTCAATGAGCAGTTCTTC | CASSDQGLAVNEQFF | TRBJ2-1 | TRBV6-1 | TRBD2 | .
TGTGCCAGCAGCTTAGGGGGGTCCAAGTTTGAGACCCAGTACTTC | CASSLGGSKFETQYF | TRBJ2-5 | TRBV7-2 | . | few
TGCAGCGTTGCCCTGACAGGGTCCCCCAACGTCCTGACTTTC | CSVALTGSPNVLTF | TRBJ2-6 | TRBV29-1 | TRBD1 | .
TGTGCCAGCAGTCCTGTGGGGGGTTGGAACTATGGCTACACCTTC | CASSPVGGWNYGYTF | TRBJ1-2 | TRBV14 | . | few
TGCGCCAGCAGCCCCCGGGACAGGGGAGGTCCGTCAGGGAACGAGCAGTACTTC | CASSPRDRGGPSGNEQYF | TRBJ2-7 | TRBV5-1 | TRBD1 | .
TGTGCCAGCAGTGATGGGCCCAATCAGCCCCAGCATTTT | CASSDGPNQPQHF | TRBJ1-5 | TRBV2 | . | .
TGCGCCAGCACCGTTGACCAGGAGACCCAGTACTTC | CASTVDQETQYF | TRBJ2-5 | TRBV5-1 | . | .
TGCAGCGTTGAATGGGAGGAATCCGGGGCCAACGTCCTGACTTTC | CSVEWEESGANVLTF | TRBJ2-6 | TRBV29-1 | . | .
TGTGCCAGCACCACTTCGACCCAGGCCGCCTACAATGAGCAGTTCTTC | CASTTSTQAAYNEQFF | TRBJ2-1 | TRBV28 | . | .
TGCGCCAGCAGAACCGGGACAGGTGCCTACGAGCAGTACTTC | CASRTGTGAYEQYF | TRBJ2-7 | TRBV5-1 | TRBD1 | .
TGTGCCGATGGGAGCGGGAGCCAGGAGACCCAGTACTTC | CADGSGSQETQYF | TRBJ2-5 | TRBV2 | TRBD2 | .
TGTGCCAGCAGCAATTCGGACAGGTGGAACACCATATATTTT | CASSNSDRWNTIYF | TRBJ1-3 | TRBV7-9 | TRBD1 | .
TGTGCCATCACTGGGACAGGGGACTATGGCTACACCTTC | CAITGTGDYGYTF | TRBJ1-2 | TRBV10-3 | TRBD1 | few
TGTGCCAGCTCACCACCGTCCCGGGGGAGAAACACTGAAGCTTTCTTT | CASSPPSRGRNTEAFF | TRBJ1-1 | TRBV18 | . | .
TGTGCCGGAACCGGGACAGGGACCACCGGGGAGCTGTTTTTT | CAGTGTGTTGELFF | TRBJ2-2 | TRBV6-1 | TRBD1 | .
TGTGCCAGCAGTTCTTTCCACGAGCAGTACTTC | CASSSFHEQYF | TRBJ2-7 | TRBV27 | . | .
TGTGCCATCAGCATCCGACAGAGTAACACTGAAGCTTTCTTT | CAISIRQSNTEAFF | TRBJ1-1 | TRBV10-3 | . | many
TGTGCCAGCAGTGTTCCTAGATCAAGCTCCTACGAGCAGTACTTC | CASSVPRSSSYEQYF | TRBJ2-7 | TRBV25-1 | . | few
TGCGCCAGCAGCTTCCAGTGGGACACTGAAGCTTTCTTT | CASSFQWDTEAFF | TRBJ1-1 | TRBV5-1 | . | .
TGTGCCAGCAGACCTACAGGGTTGGATGGCTACACCTTC | CASRPTGLDGYTF | TRBJ1-2 | TRBV27 | . | .
TGTGCCAGCAGTTACTCCAGTAGGGGCGGGGAGCTGTTTTTT | CASSYSSRGGELFF | TRBJ2-2 | TRBV28 | . | .
TGTGCCTGGAGTGTAAGTTTGTCTGGAAACACCATATATTTT | CAWSVSLSGNTIYF | TRBJ1-3 | TRBV30 | . | .
TGCGCCAGCAGCGTTGAGGCATTCTCTGGGGCCAACGTCCTGACTTTC | CASSVEAFSGANVLTF | TRBJ2-6 | TRBV5-1 | . | .
TGTGCCAGCCGAAACAGGGAGAAAACCGGGGAGCTGTTTTTT | CASRNREKTGELFF | TRBJ2-2 | TRBV9 | . | .
TGTGCCAGCGGGGCGGACCAAGAGACCCAGTACTTC | CASGADQETQYF | TRBJ2-5 | TRBV6-4 | . | .
TGTGCCAGCAGCTTAGGACAGGGGTCCGCCGCGTACTTC | CASSLGQGSAAYF | TRBJ2-7 | TRBV7-6 | TRBD1 | .
TGTGCCAGCAGTGTGCGACAGGGGCACAATGAGCAGTTCTTC | CASSVRQGHNEQFF | TRBJ2-1 | TRBV27 | TRBD1 | .
TGTGCCAGCAGCCCGGCTAGCGGGAGTATCTCCTACGAGCAGTACTTC | CASSPASGSISYEQYF | TRBJ2-7 | TRBV5-4 | TRBD2 | .
TGTGCCAGCAGTTTGGGGGGGGGCGGGCAGGAGACCCAGTACTTC | CASSLGGGGQETQYF | TRBJ2-5 | TRBV27 | . | .
TGTGCCAGCAGCTTAGACCAAAACTACGAGCAGTACTTC | CASSLDQNYEQYF | TRBJ2-7 | TRBV7-2 | . | .
TGTGCCAGTAGTCGGTCGTGGAATGAGCAGTTCTTC | CASSRSWNEQFF | TRBJ2-1 | TRBV19 | . | .
TGCGCCAGCAGTCACCCCGGGACAGGGGAGTCGGCGGCTACCGGGGAGCTGTTTTTT | CASSHPGTGESAATGELFF | TRBJ2-2 | TRBV23-1 | TRBD1 | .
TGCGCCAGCAGGCCCGGGACTAGCGGATCCTACAATGAGCAGTTCTTC | CASRPGTSGSYNEQFF | TRBJ2-1 | TRBV10-2 | TRBD2 | many
TGTGCCAGCAGCGGGACAGTACAGGAGACCCAGTACTTC | CASSGTVQETQYF | TRBJ2-5 | TRBV9 | . | .
TGTGCCTGGAGTGGCGGACTCTATGGCTACACCTTC | CAWSGGLYGYTF | TRBJ1-2 | TRBV30 | . | .
TGTGCCTGGAGGTCCCTCCCTAGGGAGACCCAGTACTTC | CAWRSLPRETQYF | TRBJ2-5 | TRBV30 | . | .
TGTGCCAGCAGCCTAATTAGCGGGCTATCCTACGAGCAGTACTTC | CASSLISGLSYEQYF | TRBJ2-7 | TRBV5-4 | TRBD2 | .
TGTGCCAGCCCTCGAGGGACTAGCGGGACTTACAATGAGCAGTTCTTC | CASPRGTSGTYNEQFF | TRBJ2-1 | TRBV28 | TRBD2 | .
TGCGCCAGCAGCTTGGAGGGAGGAGTGAACACTGAAGCTTTCTTT | CASSLEGGVNTEAFF | TRBJ1-1 | TRBV5-1 | . | .
TGTGCCAGCAGCCAGGGTCGTAACGGGGAGCTGTTTTTT | CASSQGRNGELFF | TRBJ2-2 | TRBV7-2 | . | .